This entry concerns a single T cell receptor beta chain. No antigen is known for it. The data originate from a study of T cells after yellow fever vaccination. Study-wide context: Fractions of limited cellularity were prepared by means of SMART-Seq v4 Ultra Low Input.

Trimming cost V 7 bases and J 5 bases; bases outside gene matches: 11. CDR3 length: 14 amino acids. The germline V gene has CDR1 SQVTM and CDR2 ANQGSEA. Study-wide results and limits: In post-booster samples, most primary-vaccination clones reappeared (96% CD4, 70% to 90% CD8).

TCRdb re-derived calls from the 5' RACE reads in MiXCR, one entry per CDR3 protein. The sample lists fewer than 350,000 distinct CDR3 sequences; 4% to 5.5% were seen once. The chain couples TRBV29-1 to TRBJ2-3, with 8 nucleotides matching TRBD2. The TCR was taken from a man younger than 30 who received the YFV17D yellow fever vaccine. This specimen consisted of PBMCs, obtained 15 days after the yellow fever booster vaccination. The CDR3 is CSACGGTRVDTQYF. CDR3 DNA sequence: TGCAGCGCCTGCGGGGGGACGCGCGTAGATACGCAGTATTTT.